Shown below are 7 T cell receptor beta chains from a single sample sequenced in a study of blood T cell repertoires in COVID-19. The assay was immunoSEQ multiplex PCR, and TCRdb's table has in-frame clones only and misses some. The sample records fewer than 150,000 clones, around 87% being singletons. Material for sequencing was peripheral blood. These receptors originate from a human donor in a cohort sampled during active COVID-19.

The chain employs TRBV19 and TRBJ1-2, with D hard to call. This CDR3 contains 16 residues. Per germline, CDR1 LNHDA and CDR2 SQIVND (reference sequence). The V gene lost 2 bases and the J gene lost 0 bases, with 13 bases spanning the gap. DNA of the CDR3: TGTGCCAGTAGTATAACCCGGGTGGGTCCTAACTATGGCTACACCTTC. This gives the protein CASSITRVGPNYGYTF.

The count of this clone is one. The CDR3 loop reads CAISSRTGLDYEQYF. CDR3 in DNA: TGTGCCATCAGTTCAAGGACAGGCCTCGACTACGAGCAGTACTTC. V is TRBV10-3 and J is TRBJ2-7, with TRBD1 identical over 7 bases. V trimming: 5 bases; J trimming: 3 bases; junction bases outside the gene matches: 10. Germline CDR1 reads ENHRY; CDR2 reads SYGVKD. This CDR3 is 15 amino acids long.

The CDR3 bases are TGTGCCAGCAGCGCCAGCGGGAGTTCCTACAATGAGCAGTTCTTC. It translates to CASSASGSSYNEQFF. The chain is built from TRBV9 and TRBJ2-1; 8 positions agree with TRBD2. CDR1 SGDLS and CDR2 YYNGEE come from the germline V gene. The ends lost 3 bases at V and 1 base at J; junction bases unmatched: 3. The CDR3 has 15 residues.

This clone was counted a single time. The chain is built from TRBV28 and TRBJ1-2, with 7 bases fitting TRBD1. The CDR3 loop spans 14 amino acids. V dropped 10 bases and J dropped 1; count of bases not matched to a gene: 9. Germline V gene lookup returns CDR1 MDHEN and CDR2 SYDVKM. The CDR3 reads CATLNGQDNYGYTF. The CDR3 bases are TGTGCCACCCTCAATGGACAGGATAACTATGGCTACACCTTC.

This chain uses TRBV7-6 with TRBJ1-3; TRBD1 aligns across 7 bases. Germline loops: CDR1 SGHVS, CDR2 FNYEAQ. CDR3 length: 16 residues. V lost 0 bases to trimming and J lost 0 bases; unmatched junction nucleotides: 2. The CDR3 nucleotides read TGTGCCAGCAGCTTAGCGACAGGGATCTCTGGAAACACCATATATTTT. This translates into CASSLATGISGNTIYF.

The chain joins TRBV27 to TRBJ1-6, with a possible D match to TRBD1 (6 bases). Germline V gene sequence: CDR1 MNHEY, CDR2 SMNVEV (reference sequence). V dropped 4 bases and J dropped 6 bases, with 22 bases sitting between them. This CDR3 region has 18 residues. CDR3 DNA sequence: TGTGCCAGCAGTTCCCCATACAGGGATGGTTCACTTAATTCACCCCTCCACTTT. This codes for CASSSPYRDGSLNSPLHF.

CDR3 in amino acids: CATLGSGNTDTQYF. DNA of the CDR3: TGTGCCACCCTGGGAAGCGGGAACACAGATACGCAGTATTTT. The rearrangement links TRBV11-2 to TRBJ2-3; 7 bases are shared with TRBD2. CDR3 length: 14 amino acids. V gave up 10 bases and J gave up 2 bases; unmatched junction bases: 9. From germline, CDR1 is SGHAT and CDR2 FQNNGV.